Below are 22 T cell receptor beta chains sequenced from a single sample in a study of blood T cell repertoires in COVID-19. Measured with immunoSEQ multiplex PCR; TCRdb has only the in-frame clones, and not every one. This table has around 200,000 clones, 80% to 90% appearing once. The sequenced material came from peripheral blood. These receptors originate from a woman between 45 and 60 years old with acute or convalescent COVID-19.

The J gene is TRBJ1-6, the V gene TRBV7-8; 7 bases map to TRBD1. CDR3 size: 15 residues. After removal of 5 bases from V and 6 bases from J, the junction contained 7 bases not matched to a gene. CDR1 is SGHVS and CDR2 is FQNEAQ in the germline V gene. CDR3 region: CASSLRTGVNSPLHF. Written as DNA, the CDR3 is TGTGCCAGCAGCCTCCGAACAGGGGTTAATTCACCCCTCCACTTT.

The chain is built from TRBV19 and TRBJ2-2; 8 bases are a match to TRBD2. Germline CDR1 is LNHDA and CDR2 is SQIVND (reference sequence). V was pared by 5 bases and J by 7 bases, with 15 bases of the junction left unmatched. The length of the CDR3 is 17 residues. This CDR3 is CASSSGASGRFGGELFF. The CDR3 nucleotides are TGTGCCAGTAGTTCTGGCGCAAGCGGGAGATTCGGCGGGGAGCTGTTTTTT.

The rearrangement joins TRBV4-1 to TRBJ1-1; 7 bases map to TRBD1. The V gene's germline CDR1 is MGHRA and CDR2 YSYEKL. V trimming: 3 bases; J trimming: 2 bases; junction bases outside the gene matches: 6. This CDR3 is built from 15 residues. The CDR3 DNA follows: TGCGCCAGCAGCCACAGGGGGAACGGAAACACTGAAGCTTTCTTT. It encodes CASSHRGNGNTEAFF.

The sample holds one count of this clone. The chain uses TRBV11-2 and TRBJ1-2; D gene uncertain. V shed 5 bases and J shed 3 bases, with 10 bases lying between them. In germline, CDR1 is SGHAT, CDR2 FQNNGV. The CDR3 is made up of 13 amino acids. CDR3: CASSRREYYGYTF. The DNA of the CDR3 is TGTGCCAGCAGCCGGCGGGAGTACTATGGCTACACCTTC.

This chain links TRBV7-2 with TRBJ1-4; D is ambiguous. Trimming removed 4 bases from V and 6 bases from J, with 12 bases in between. The CDR3 is 14 amino acids. Germline V gene data show CDR1 as SGHTA and CDR2 as FQGNSA. The CDR3: CASSWVGSDEKLFF. The DNA of the CDR3 is TGTGCCAGCAGCTGGGTCGGGAGCGATGAAAAACTGTTTTTT.

This chain links TRBV9 with TRBJ1-6; unclear D gene. The CDR3 length is 15 residues. CDR1 and CDR2 (germline): SGDLS, YYNGEE. Trimming took off 0 bases at V and 7 bases at J, with 11 bases between the two ends. CDR3 region: CASSVGLEKNSPLHF. As DNA, the CDR3 is TGTGCCAGCAGCGTAGGACTCGAAAAGAATTCACCCCTCCACTTT.

V gene TRBV13 combines with J gene TRBJ2-7, with a possible D match to TRBD2 (6 bases). Trimming stripped 5 bases from V and 3 bases from J, with 23 bases between. Germline lookup yields CDR1 PRHDT and CDR2 FYEKMQ (reference sequence). This CDR3 spans 17 amino acids. The CDR3 nucleotides are TGTGCCAGCAGCCCCAAGCCAACTAGCTTACGGAACTACGAGCAGTACTTC. It translates to CASSPKPTSLRNYEQYF.

The chain employs TRBV15 and TRBJ1-2; no reliable D call. This CDR3 comprises 13 residues. Germline-derived CDR1 and CDR2 are LNHNV and YYDKDF (reference sequence). V lost 0 bases to trimming and J lost 6 bases, with 8 bases between them. CDR3 in DNA: TGTGCCACCAGCAGAGAACTAGTGGATGGCTACACCTTC. This gives the protein CATSRELVDGYTF.

The gene calls are TRBV11-2 and TRBJ1-2, with 7 bases aligning to TRBD1. Germline V gives CDR1 SGHAT, CDR2 FQNNGV. There are 16 residues in the CDR3. The J segment lost 0 bases and the V segment lost 1 base, leaving 5 bases of the junction unmatched. CDR3 bases: TGTGCCAGCAGCTTAGGGGGACAGCATACTAACTATGGCTACACCTTC. Protein: CASSLGGQHTNYGYTF.

This sequence joins TRBV6-2 or TRBV6-3 and TRBJ2-2; possible D gene TRBD1, 6 bases. The germline V gene has CDR1 MNHEY and CDR2 SVGEGT. Deletions cut 6 bases from V and 8 bases from J, with 19 bases between. The CDR3 runs to 15 residues. The CDR3 here is CASSRTDSLPGELFF. The CDR3 nucleotides are TGTGCCAGCAGCCGAACGGACAGTCTTCCTGGGGAGCTGTTTTTT.

This chain connects TRBV7-9 to TRBJ2-1, with D possibly matching TRBD2 (6 bases). V was clipped by 1 base and J by 4 bases, with 8 bases between them. Germline-derived CDR1 and CDR2 are SEHNR and FQNEAQ (reference sequence). The CDR3 covers 14 residues. DNA for the CDR3: TGTGCCAGCAGCTTAGTAGCGGATTACAATGAGCAGTTCTTC. Translation gives CASSLVADYNEQFF.

V is TRBV5-1 and J is TRBJ2-1; 7 bases fit TRBD2. From germline, CDR1 is SGHRS and CDR2 YFSETQ. The CDR3 has 13 residues. V trimming: 1 base; J trimming: 8 bases; junction bases outside the gene matches: 3. This chain's CDR3 is CASSLRGLDEQFF. The DNA for the CDR3 is TGCGCCAGCAGCTTGCGAGGACTAGATGAGCAGTTCTTC.

The CDR3: CASSPLTDKQFF. CDR3 DNA: TGTGCCAGCTCACCACTGACAGACAAGCAGTTCTTC. The V call is TRBV18, the J call TRBJ2-1; perhaps TRBD1 as D (5 bases). V lost 1 base and J 11 bases, leaving 9 bases between the germline ends. The CDR3 length is 12 residues. The germline gives CDR1 KGHSH, CDR2 LQKENI.

As DNA, the CDR3 is TGTGCCAGCAGCTCCCCACCCGGACTAGCGGGGGTTCCGTCCTACGAGCAGTACTTC. Its protein product is CASSSPPGLAGVPSYEQYF. This rearrangement joins TRBV7-2 to TRBJ2-7; TRBD2 matches at 13 bases. This CDR3 region has 19 residues. With 4 bases clipped from V and 1 base from J, the junction kept 13 bases outside the gene matches. Per germline, CDR1 SGHTA and CDR2 FQGNSA.

The rearrangement links TRBV20-1 to TRBJ1-4; no reliable D call. The CDR3 covers 12 residues. The V gene lost 3 bases and the J gene lost 5 bases, with 7 bases spanning the gap. Germline V gene data show CDR1 as DFQATT and CDR2 as SNEGSKA (reference sequence). CDR3 loop: CSASGQNEKLFF. The CDR3 nucleotides are TGCAGTGCTAGTGGGCAGAATGAAAAACTGTTTTTT.

The chain links TRBV9 to TRBJ2-3, with TRBD2 matching over 11 bases. Trimming at V came to 4 bases and at J to 8 bases, leaving 9 bases not matched to a gene. Germline-derived CDR1 and CDR2 are SGDLS and YYNGEE. The CDR3 sequence is 15 residues long. In nucleotides, the CDR3 is TGTGCCAGCAGCCCTAGTGGGCTAGCGGGAGGTACGCAGTATTTT. Protein: CASSPSGLAGGTQYF.

Only one count was recorded for this clone. The chain links TRBV7-2 to TRBJ2-1, with D possibly matching TRBD2 (6 bases). In germline, CDR1 is SGHTA, CDR2 FQGNSA. The CDR3 length is 16 residues. Trimming left V 2 bases short and J 6 bases short, with 17 bases between. Here the CDR3 reads CASSLLGGKGSNEQFF. The CDR3 bases are TGTGCCAGCAGCTTATTGGGCGGGAAGGGCTCCAATGAGCAGTTCTTC.

V and J are TRBV27 and TRBJ1-1; the match to TRBD1 covers 8 bases. Germline V gene lookup returns CDR1 MNHEY and CDR2 SMNVEV (reference sequence). The CDR3 runs to 13 residues. With 4 bases clipped from V and 6 bases from J, the junction kept 4 bases outside the gene matches. CDR3 in amino acids: CASSSGQGSEAFF. The CDR3 DNA reads as TGTGCCAGCAGTTCAGGACAGGGCTCTGAAGCTTTCTTT.

The rearrangement joins TRBV28 to TRBJ2-5, with D perhaps matching TRBD1 (6 bases). Germline V gene lookup returns CDR1 MDHEN and CDR2 SYDVKM. Trimming shortened V by 8 bases and J by 5 bases, and 18 bases separated the two germline ends. The CDR3 contains 14 residues. Here the CDR3 reads CASVGRGSRETQYF. In DNA form, the CDR3 reads TGTGCCAGCGTTGGTAGGGGGTCGAGGGAGACCCAGTACTTC. The variable domain in full, with the rest retrieved from reference TRBV28 and TRBJ2-5, is DVKVTQSSRYLVKRTGEKVFLECVQDMDHENMFWYRQDPGLGLRLIYFSYDVKMKEKGDIPEGYSVSREKKERFSLILESASTNQTSMYLCASVGRGSRETQYFGPGTRLLVL.

This chain connects TRBV10-3 to TRBJ2-7, with TRBD1 matching 10 bases. CDR3 length: 14 residues. J was trimmed by 4 bases and V by 7 bases; bases with no gene match: 7. CDR1 and CDR2 from the germline V gene are ENHRY and SYGVKD. CDR3 protein: CAITERDRGYEQYF. The DNA of the CDR3 is TGTGCCATCACTGAAAGGGACAGGGGTTACGAGCAGTACTTC.

J is TRBJ2-7 and V is TRBV4-1; 11 positions agree with TRBD2. CDR1 and CDR2 (germline): MGHRA, YSYEKL. The ends lost 4 bases at V and 4 bases at J; junction bases unmatched: 12. The CDR3 totals 17 residues. DNA for the CDR3: TGCGCCAGCAGCCCCGGACTAGCGGGCCCCCTAAGGTACGAGCAGTACTTC. This encodes CASSPGLAGPLRYEQYF.

The chain recombines TRBV4-3 with TRBJ2-7; 9 nucleotides align to TRBD2. Looked up from germline, CDR1 is LGHNA and CDR2 is YSLEER. V shed 0 bases and J 7 bases; nucleotides not matched to a gene: 10. The CDR3 totals 16 residues. CDR3 region: CASSQDWLAGRLEQYF. The CDR3 bases are TGCGCCAGCAGCCAAGATTGGCTAGCGGGGCGTCTGGAGCAGTACTTC.